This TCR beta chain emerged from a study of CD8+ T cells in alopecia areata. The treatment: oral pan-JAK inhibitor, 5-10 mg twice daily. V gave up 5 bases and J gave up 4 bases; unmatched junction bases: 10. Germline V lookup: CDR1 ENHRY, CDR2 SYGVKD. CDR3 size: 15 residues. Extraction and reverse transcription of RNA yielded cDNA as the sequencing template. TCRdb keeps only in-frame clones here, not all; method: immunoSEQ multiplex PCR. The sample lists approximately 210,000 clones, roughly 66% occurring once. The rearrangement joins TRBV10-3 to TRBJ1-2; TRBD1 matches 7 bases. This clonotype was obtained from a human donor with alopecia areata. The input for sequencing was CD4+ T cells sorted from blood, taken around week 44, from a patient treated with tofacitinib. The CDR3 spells CAISKDREGIYGYTF. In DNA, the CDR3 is TGTGCCATCAGTAAAGACAGGGAGGGCATCTATGGCTACACCTTC.